This T cell receptor (beta chain) was identified during a study of T cells in Graves' hyperthyroidism and ophthalmopathy. RNA transcripts gave rise to amplified TCR beta CDR3 regions. Primed by the HTBI set, a first-round RT-PCR was run on the TCR CDR3. TCRdb ran MiXCR on the multiplex PCR reads and lists one entry per CDR3 protein. The sample consists of some 740,000 distinct CDR3 sequences, roughly 15% of them appearing once. This clonotype was detected a few times. V lost 3 bases and J 9 bases, leaving 11 bases between the germline ends. The CDR3 length is 12 residues. Per germline, CDR1 MNHNS and CDR2 SASEGT.

This receptor was taken from a woman younger than 35 with Graves' hyperthyroidism. V usage is TRBV6-1 and J usage is TRBJ1-1; D may be TRBD1 (5 bases). Input material: blood. DNA of the CDR3: TGTGCCAGCAGTGATGGACAACCAAAAGCTTTCTTT. The encoded protein is CASSDGQPKAFF.